The 15 T cell receptor beta chains listed next were all sequenced from one sample in a study of blood T cell repertoires in COVID-19. Here immunoSEQ multiplex PCR was the method, and the copy in TCRdb shows in-frame clones only, minus some. The sample records around 100,000 clones, more than 75% being singletons. The sequencing input was peripheral blood. The receptors derive from a man between 50 and 59 years old with acute or convalescent COVID-19.

This clone has only one observation. The chain employs TRBV18 and TRBJ1-5, with 9 bases identical to TRBD1. CDR3 length equals 16 residues. Trimming at V came to 1 base and at J to 4 bases, leaving 5 bases not matched to a gene. CDR1 is KGHSH, CDR2 LQKENI, per germline. The CDR3 DNA follows: TGTGCCAGCTCACCACTGAGGACAGGGGATAATCAGCCCCAGCATTTT. Translating it yields CASSPLRTGDNQPQHF.

The chain joins TRBV6-5 to TRBJ2-7, with TRBD2 as a possible D gene (5 bases). Germline CDR1 and CDR2: MNHEY and SVGAGI. The germline V and J ends were trimmed by 0 bases and 7 bases, with 16 bases remaining between them. CDR3 length: 15 amino acids. The CDR3 here is CASSYSSRWSGEQYF. The CDR3 DNA reads as TGTGCCAGCAGTTACTCCTCCCGATGGTCGGGGGAGCAGTACTTC.

V usage is TRBV11-2 and J usage is TRBJ2-3; D ambiguous. This CDR3 is 14 amino acids long. V dropped 1 base and J dropped 3 bases, with 8 bases sitting between them. The germline CDR1 and CDR2 sequences are SGHAT and FQNNGV. CDR3 sequence (DNA): TGTGCCAGCAGCTTAGCGGGTAGGACAGATACGCAGTATTTT. Its translation is CASSLAGRTDTQYF. The whole variable domain, filled in from reference TRBV11-2 and TRBJ2-3, reads EAGVAQSPRYKIIEKRQSVAFWCNPISGHATLYWYQQILGQGPKLLIQFQNNGVVDDSQLPKDRFSAERLKGVDSTLKIQPAKLEDSAVYLCASSLAGRTDTQYFGPGTRLTVL.

This clone appeared once. V gene TRBV3-1 (or the pseudogene TRBV3-2) combines with J gene TRBJ2-7, with 10 bases aligning to TRBD2. The V gene end was trimmed by 4 bases and the J gene end by 4 bases; junction bases not matched to a gene: 7. The CDR3 runs to 15 residues. The germline V gene encodes CDR1 LGHDT and CDR2 YNNKEL (reference sequence). The CDR3 DNA reads TGTGCCAGCAGCCTGACTAGCGGGCCCTCATACGAGCAGTACTTC. Residues: CASSLTSGPSYEQYF.

V and J are TRBV6-5 and TRBJ2-7; unclear D gene. Per the germline V gene, CDR1 is MNHEY and CDR2 is SVGAGI. This CDR3 is built from 13 residues. Trimming removed 5 bases at V and 3 bases at J, with 11 bases between. Written as DNA, the CDR3 is TGTGCCAGCAGTATCGACATCAGCTACGAGCAGTACTTC. Amino acid sequence: CASSIDISYEQYF.

The J gene is TRBJ2-2, the V gene TRBV5-7, with a possible D match to TRBD2 (6 bases). TRBV5-7 is an ORF for which the function is uncertain. The CDR3 length is 16 residues. Trimming cost V 0 bases and J 1 base, with 10 bases left between them. The CDR3 DNA sequence: TGTGCCAGCAGCTTGGGTCCGCGGGAGAACACCGGGGAGCTGTTTTTT. Translating it yields CASSLGPRENTGELFF.

V and J are TRBV7-9 and TRBJ1-4; no reliable D call. This CDR3 has 16 amino acids. The V gene lost 1 base and the J gene lost 5 bases, with 14 bases spanning the gap. Looked up from germline, CDR1 is SEHNR and CDR2 is FQNEAQ (reference sequence). The CDR3 region has the DNA TGTGCCAGCAGCTTAGTGCTCACCGAGGGAAATGAAAAACTGTTTTTT. This encodes CASSLVLTEGNEKLFF.

The CDR3 bases are TGTGCCACCAGTGATATACGGACAGCACATCAGCCCCAGCATTTT. Translated, it gives CATSDIRTAHQPQHF. This chain links TRBV24-1 with TRBJ1-5, with a possible D match to TRBD1 (6 bases). The CDR3 covers 15 residues. CDR1 KGHDR and CDR2 SFDVKD come from the germline V gene. V lost 3 bases and J lost 5, with 13 bases in between.

The chain recombines TRBV5-1 with TRBJ1-1; 9 bases align to TRBD1. The CDR3 runs 14 residues. The ends lost 4 bases at V and 5 bases at J; junction bases unmatched: 6. Looked up from germline, CDR1 is SGHRS and CDR2 is YFSETQ. CDR3 sequence reads: CASSHGTGKTEAFF. As DNA, the CDR3 is TGCGCCAGCAGCCATGGGACAGGGAAAACTGAAGCTTTCTTT.

This clone appeared once. The chain has TRBV7-8 and TRBJ2-5, with D possibly TRBD1 on 6 matching bases. The CDR3 extends over 15 amino acids. V was clipped by 0 bases and J by 5 bases, with 13 bases between them. Per the germline V gene, CDR1 is SGHVS and CDR2 is FQNEAQ. In DNA form, the CDR3 reads TGTGCCAGCAGCTTAGCGCGTGGGGGCGGCGAGACCCAGTACTTC. Its protein product is CASSLARGGGETQYF.

This sequence joins TRBV12-5 and TRBJ2-1, with 7 nucleotides matching TRBD2. With V trimmed by 10 bases and J by 7 bases, 10 bases remained unmatched. Germline-derived CDR1 and CDR2 are LGHNT and FRNRAP. The CDR3 has 13 amino acids. The CDR3 DNA sequence: TGTGCTACCCTCCGGGGCGGGAGTAATGAGCAGTTCTTC. Translation gives CATLRGGSNEQFF. Full variable domain (outside the CDR3, taken from reference TRBV12-5 and TRBJ2-1): DARVTQTPRHKVTEMGQEVTMRCQPILGHNTVFWYRQTMMQGLELLAYFRNRAPLDDSGMPKDRFSAEMPDATLATLKIQPSEPRDSAVYFCATLRGGSNEQFFGPGTRLTVL.

Note on this clone: Other DNA sequences of this sample code for an identical CDR3. The J gene is TRBJ2-7, the V gene TRBV6-5; 7 positions match TRBD1. CDR3 length equals 14 residues. The V gene end was trimmed by 5 bases and the J gene end by 2 bases; junction bases not matched to a gene: 6. Germline V gene sequence: CDR1 MNHEY, CDR2 SVGAGI. CDR3 amino acids: CASSRTGTAYEQYF. CDR3 sequence (DNA): TGTGCCAGCAGTCGTACCGGGACAGCCTACGAGCAGTACTTC.

The V gene is TRBV18, the J gene TRBJ2-1, with D possibly TRBD2 on 5 matching bases. The CDR3 length is 16 residues. CDR1 and CDR2 (germline): KGHSH, LQKENI. The V end lost 0 bases, the J end lost 2 bases, and 11 bases lay between the germline ends. The CDR3 bases are TGTGCCAGCTCACCACCGGGCGGGCGTCCCTACAATGAGCAGTTCTTC. Protein sequence: CASSPPGGRPYNEQFF.

Written as DNA, the CDR3 is TGCGCCAGCAGCCAAGGGAGGACTGAGAACACTGAAGCTTTCTTT. It is translated as CASSQGRTENTEAFF. This sequence joins TRBV4-1 and TRBJ1-1; D is unclear. Germline V gene lookup returns CDR1 MGHRA and CDR2 YSYEKL. V was trimmed by 1 base and J by 1 base, leaving 10 bases between them. The CDR3 has 15 amino acids.

This clone appeared a single time. This chain joins TRBV7-2 and TRBJ1-3; D is unclear. Germline V gene data show CDR1 as SGHTA and CDR2 as FQGNSA. This CDR3 contains 15 residues. With 5 bases removed from V and 0 bases from J, the gap between germline ends came to 11 bases. The CDR3 sequence: CASSHSASSGNTIYF. CDR3 nucleotide sequence: TGTGCCAGCAGCCATTCCGCGAGCTCTGGAAACACCATATATTTT.